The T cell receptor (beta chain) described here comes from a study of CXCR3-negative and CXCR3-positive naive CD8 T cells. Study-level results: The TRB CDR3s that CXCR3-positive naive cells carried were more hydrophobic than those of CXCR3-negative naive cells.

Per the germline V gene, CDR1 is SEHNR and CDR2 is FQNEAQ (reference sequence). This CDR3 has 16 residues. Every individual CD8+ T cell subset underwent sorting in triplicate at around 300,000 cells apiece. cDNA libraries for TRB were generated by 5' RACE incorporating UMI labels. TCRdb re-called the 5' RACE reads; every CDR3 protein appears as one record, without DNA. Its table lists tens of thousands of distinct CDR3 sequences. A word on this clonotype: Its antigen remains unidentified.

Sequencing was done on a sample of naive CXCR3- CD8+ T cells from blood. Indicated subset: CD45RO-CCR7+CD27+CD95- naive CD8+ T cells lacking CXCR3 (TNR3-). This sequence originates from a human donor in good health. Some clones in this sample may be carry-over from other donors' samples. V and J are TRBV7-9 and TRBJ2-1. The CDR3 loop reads CASSLAPKEKHNEQFF.